These 7 T cell receptor beta chains came from one sample sequenced in a study of blood T cells in healthy people across ages. With a J-beta primer mix and a sample-barcoded 5' primer, a second PCR ran about 6 to 11 cycles. Via MiXCR, TCRdb re-called the 5' RACE reads, giving one row per CDR3 protein. This sample carries about 690,000 distinct CDR3 sequences, about 43% of them seen once, and the ten largest clones take about 30%. Sequenced material: blood. These receptors all come from an older man in good health.

This chain connects TRBV20-1 to TRBJ2-3; D is undetermined. The germline V gene has CDR1 DFQATT and CDR2 SNEGSKA (reference sequence). V lost 5 bases and J 0 bases, leaving 6 bases between the germline ends. This CDR3 has 12 amino acids. The DNA for the CDR3 is TGCAGTGCTGTGACTAGCACAGATACGCAGTATTTT. Amino acid sequence: CSAVTSTDTQYF.

The chain uses TRBV5-1 and TRBJ2-1, with TRBD2 matching over 8 bases. This CDR3 spans 15 amino acids. With 4 bases clipped from V and 5 bases from J, the junction kept 8 bases outside the gene matches. CDR1 is SGHRS and CDR2 is YFSETQ in the germline V gene. In DNA form, the CDR3 reads TGCGCCAGCAGCGCGGCGGGGGGAGGGCACAATGAGCAGTTCTTC. Encoded protein: CASSAAGGGHNEQFF.

This clonotype has ten or more counts. V usage is TRBV7-2 and J usage is TRBJ2-7, with D tentatively TRBD2 (7 bases). The CDR3 runs to 15 residues. With 5 bases removed from V and 3 bases from J, the gap between germline ends came to 17 bases. The germline V gene encodes CDR1 SGHTA and CDR2 FQGNSA. The CDR3 nucleotides read TGTGCCAGCAGCACCGGTGGGGGGGGCATCTACGAGCAGTACTTC. Residues: CASSTGGGGIYEQYF.

This clonotype came up a few times. V gene TRBV28 combines with J gene TRBJ2-3, with TRBD2 matching over 8 bases. Germline V gene data show CDR1 as MDHEN and CDR2 as SYDVKM. The junction had 21 bases not matched to a gene; V was cut back by 2 bases and J by 2 bases. The CDR3 is 21 residues long. The CDR3 nucleotides are TGTGCCAGCAGTTTACCCCCCCGGGGGGGGCAGGTACTAGCACTCACAGATACGCAGTATTTT. Protein product: CASSLPPRGGQVLALTDTQYF.

The chain employs TRBV10-3 and TRBJ2-3, with D unresolved. Germline assignment: CDR1 ENHRY and CDR2 SYGVKD. With 3 bases removed from V and 2 bases from J, the gap between germline ends came to 6 bases. The CDR3 length is 13 residues. CDR3 nucleotides: TGTGCCATCAGTGATCGGCCCACAGATACGCAGTATTTT. Translating gives CAISDRPTDTQYF.

The genes are TRBV20-1 and TRBJ2-3, with 9 bases fitting TRBD2. The CDR3 covers 15 residues. With V trimmed by 2 bases and J by 4 bases, 7 bases remained unmatched. The germline V gene has CDR1 DFQATT and CDR2 SNEGSKA (reference sequence). The CDR3 nucleotides are TGCAGTGCTAGAAAAGCGGGAGGTTTCGCAGATACGCAGTATTTT. As protein: CSARKAGGFADTQYF.

This clonotype was picked up a small number of times. This chain links TRBV5-8 with TRBJ2-5; D may be TRBD1 or TRBD2 (5 bases each). This CDR3 has 16 residues. The germline CDR1 and CDR2 sequences are SGHTS and YDEGEE. V shed 4 bases and J shed 4 bases, with 20 bases lying between them. In DNA, the CDR3 is TGTGCCAGCAGCATCCCACGGGACCCACGGGGAGAGACCCAGTACTTC. Residues: CASSIPRDPRGETQYF.